Here is one T cell receptor (beta chain) with its context. The sample belongs to a study of control samples from healthy donors and cancer patients. The data were produced by immunoSEQ multiplex PCR, yet TCRdb's version contains in-frame clones alone and is incomplete. The repertoire has about 80,000 clones, roughly 89% of them found once; the top ten carry 5.5%. There are 14 residues in the CDR3. Trimming shortened V by 8 bases and J by 0 bases, and 14 bases separated the two germline ends. Germline loops: CDR1 MNHEY, CDR2 SVGAGI. The sequenced sample was blood. V gene TRBV6-5 combines with J gene TRBJ2-7, with TRBD1 as a possible D gene (5 bases). This TCR was recovered from a man aged 45-65 years in good health. CDR3 nucleotides: TGTGCCAGCGGCCCCAGACAGCTCTCCTACGAGCAGTACTTC. This gives the protein CASGPRQLSYEQYF.